These 23 T cell receptor beta chains were all obtained from the same sample, sequenced in a study of regulatory T cells in long-lasting Graves disease. Building of the TCR beta libraries involved iRepertoire HTBI primers and Arm-PCR of CDR3 regions. MiXCR, applied by TCRdb to the multiplex PCR reads, yields one record per CDR3 protein. The table records around 400,000 distinct CDR3 sequences, 23% of them present only once. The time point here: persistent/refractory GD, antithyroid drugs over 5 years with positive TRAb. Researchers made the TCR library from RNA that was extracted from PBMCs. The sample consisted of peripheral blood mononuclear cells (PBMCs), taken when the disease was refractory, from a patient treated with antithyroid drugs. Receptors were obtained from a female donor with Graves disease.

This rearrangement joins TRBV20-1 to TRBJ1-2; D unresolved. The CDR3 length is 11 residues. Per germline, CDR1 DFQATT and CDR2 SNEGSKA (reference sequence). With 0 bases removed from V and 8 bases from J, the gap between germline ends came to 7 bases. In DNA form, the CDR3 reads TGCAGTGCTAGAGATCTGTGGGGCTACACCTTC. This translates into CSARDLWGYTF.

CDR3 bases: TGTGCCAGCAGCTTAACTTGGACAAATAACTATGGCTACACCTTC. Its protein is CASSLTWTNNYGYTF. This chain links TRBV7-9 with TRBJ1-2; a weak D match, TRBD1 (5 bases). CDR1 is SEHNR and CDR2 is FQNEAQ in the germline V gene (reference sequence). Trimming stripped 2 bases from V and 1 base from J, with 11 bases between. The CDR3 sequence is 15 residues long.

Turning to this clonotype: Since a much larger clone is just one base distant, this may be a read error. The chain is built from TRBV2 and TRBJ2-2, with 7 bases fitting TRBD2. Germline V gene data show CDR1 as SNHLY and CDR2 as FYNNEI. There are 14 residues in the CDR3. V shed 3 bases, J shed 9 bases, and the junction held 7 bases outside the gene matches. The CDR3 region is CASSDSAGVRELFF. In DNA, the CDR3 is TGTGCCAGCAGTGACTCGGCGGGGGTCAGGGAGCTGTTTTTT.

This clonotype appeared a few times. V is TRBV12-5 and J is TRBJ1-1, with D hard to call. The CDR3 is made up of 12 amino acids. V shed 7 bases and J shed 4 bases, with 10 bases lying between them. Germline V CDR1 and CDR2: LGHNT, FRNRAP. This CDR3 reads CASVGAGTEAFF. The CDR3 bases are TGTGCTAGTGTGGGTGCGGGCACTGAAGCTTTCTTT.

This clonotype was detected a few times. The chain recombines TRBV30 with TRBJ1-6; D not resolved. From germline, CDR1 is GTSNPN and CDR2 SVGIG (reference sequence). The CDR3 runs 14 residues. The V end lost 2 bases, the J end lost 7 bases, and 12 bases lay between the germline ends. The CDR3 sequence is CAWSYADQNSPLHF. The CDR3 DNA reads TGTGCCTGGAGTTACGCGGACCAGAATTCACCCCTCCACTTT.

The chain combines TRBV6-1 with TRBJ1-2, with D perhaps TRBD1 (6 bases). CDR3 length equals 14 residues. CDR1 MNHNS and CDR2 SASEGT come from the germline V gene. V lost 6 bases, J lost 4 bases, and 15 bases lay in between. The CDR3: CASRSRGPGYGYTF. The CDR3 coding sequence is TGTGCCAGCAGATCCAGGGGCCCAGGCTATGGCTACACCTTC.

This clonotype was detected many times. This rearrangement joins TRBV2 to TRBJ2-7, with TRBD2 as a possible D gene (5 bases). This CDR3 contains 15 residues. V dropped 2 bases and J dropped 6 bases, with 17 bases sitting between them. CDR1 is SNHLY, CDR2 FYNNEI, per germline. DNA of the CDR3: TGTGCCAGCAGTGAAACACCCCCCGGTGGAGGCGAGCAGTACTTC. Translating it yields CASSETPPGGGEQYF.

In the case of this clonotype: This likely came from a read error, as a far larger clone is one base away. The chain recombines TRBV6-2 or TRBV6-3 with TRBJ1-2, with D unresolved. CDR1 and CDR2 (germline): MNHEY, SVGEGT. This CDR3 has 13 residues. CDR3: CASSLSANYGYIF. The CDR3 DNA is TGTGCCAGCAGTCTCTCGGCGAACTATGGCTACATCTTC.

V usage is TRBV7-6 and J usage is TRBJ2-2; D not certain. Germline V gene sequence: CDR1 SGHVS, CDR2 FNYEAQ. Trimming cost V 3 bases and J 2 bases, with 19 bases left between them. The CDR3 is 18 amino acids. In nucleotides, the CDR3 is TGTGCCAGCAGCTTTCGGACGAGTCCAGAGTTAAACACCGGGGAGCTGTTTTTT. Its translation: CASSFRTSPELNTGELFF.

Concerning this clonotype itself: A much larger clone differs by one base, so this may be a read error. The V and J genes are TRBV30 and TRBJ1-2; 7 bases are shared with TRBD1. Germline loops: CDR1 GTSNPN, CDR2 SVGIG (reference sequence). This CDR3 spans 11 amino acids. The CDR3 region is CACDRDYGYAF. The CDR3 DNA follows: TGTGCCTGTGACAGGGACTATGGCTACGCCTTC.

This chain uses TRBV29-1 with TRBJ1-1, with no clear D. From germline, CDR1 is SQVTM and CDR2 ANQGSEA. V lost 4 bases and J 7 bases, leaving 7 bases between the germline ends. The CDR3 is 10 residues long. The CDR3 loop reads CSVGQVEAFF. CDR3 nucleotides: TGCAGCGTTGGGCAGGTTGAAGCTTTCTTT.

This clonotype has a single count. The rearrangement uses TRBV7-2 and TRBJ1-1, with D perhaps matching TRBD1 (6 bases). The CDR3 runs 15 residues. V dropped 6 bases and J dropped 4 bases, with 18 bases sitting between them. The germline gives CDR1 SGHTA, CDR2 FQGNSA. This chain's CDR3 is CASSTVTGRSTEAFF. CDR3 nucleotides: TGTGCCAGCAGTACAGTCACAGGGCGGAGCACTGAAGCTTTCTTT.

CDR3 in DNA: TGTGCCAGTAGTATTTTTGGGACAGGGTCCTACGAGCAGTACTTC. It is translated as CASSIFGTGSYEQYF. V usage is TRBV19 and J usage is TRBJ2-7; 9 bases fit TRBD1. The CDR3 runs to 15 residues. The germline V gene encodes CDR1 LNHDA and CDR2 SQIVND (reference sequence). J lost 1 base, V lost 3 bases, and 4 bases had no gene match.

This clonotype was observed at least ten times. The chain combines TRBV2 with TRBJ1-1; a weak D match, TRBD1 (6 bases). Trimming removed 5 bases from V and 6 bases from J, with 16 bases in between. CDR1 SNHLY and CDR2 FYNNEI come from the germline V gene. This CDR3 is 14 amino acids long. As DNA, the CDR3 is TGTGCCAGCAGTAAATTGGGGGGGCGCGCTGAAGCTTTCTTT. This sequence encodes CASSKLGGRAEAFF.

This clonotype showed up many times. The CDR3 reads CASSLRGLARYEQYF. The DNA for the CDR3 is TGTGCCAGCAGCTTACGAGGTCTAGCCCGATACGAGCAGTACTTC. The rearrangement joins TRBV7-2 to TRBJ2-7; perhaps TRBD2 as D (5 bases). Trimming took 2 bases from V and 4 from J, leaving 15 bases between them. This CDR3 comprises 15 residues. The germline gives CDR1 SGHTA, CDR2 FQGNSA.

This clonotype was observed a few times. The CDR3 is CSATTGGAGNTIYF. The CDR3 DNA reads as TGCAGTGCTACGACAGGGGGCGCTGGAAACACCATATATTTT. This chain connects TRBV20-1 to TRBJ1-3, with 10 bases that match TRBD1. Germline CDR1 reads DFQATT; CDR2 reads SNEGSKA (reference sequence). The length of the CDR3 is 14 residues. After removal of 4 bases from V and 2 bases from J, the junction contained 2 bases not matched to a gene.

The chain has TRBV6-2 or TRBV6-3 and TRBJ1-3; D not resolved. Deletions cut 0 bases from V and 0 bases from J, with 3 bases between. The CDR3 is made up of 14 amino acids. Germline CDR1 is MNHEY and CDR2 is SVGEGT. CDR3 in DNA: TGTGCCAGCAGTTACTCGCGCTCTGGAAACACCATATATTTT. Translated: CASSYSRSGNTIYF.

In this sample, this clonotype turned up many times. This chain uses TRBV10-3 with TRBJ1-2, with D possibly TRBD1 on 6 matching bases. Germline loops: CDR1 ENHRY, CDR2 SYGVKD. V lost 6 bases and J lost 8, with 22 bases in between. There are 15 residues in the CDR3. This CDR3 reads CAISVDRPPWDGYTF. In nucleotides, the CDR3 is TGTGCCATCAGCGTGGACAGACCTCCTTGGGACGGCTACACCTTC.

V and J are TRBV5-1 and TRBJ2-7; 11 bases are shared with TRBD2. J was trimmed by 5 bases and V by 4 bases; bases with no gene match: 14. The length of the CDR3 is 17 residues. The germline V gene has CDR1 SGHRS and CDR2 YFSETQ. The DNA for the CDR3 is TGCGCCAGCAGCCTTCGCCTAGCGGGAGGTTATATGCACGAGCAGTACTTC. The encoded protein is CASSLRLAGGYMHEQYF.

This clonotype was counted a few times. The chain employs TRBV9 and TRBJ1-3; TRBD1 is a possible D gene (5 bases). Trimming stripped 4 bases from V and 3 bases from J, with 17 bases between. Per the germline V gene, CDR1 is SGDLS and CDR2 is YYNGEE. This CDR3 region has 16 residues. The CDR3 coding sequence is TGTGCCAGCAGCCCGAGTCTAGGGGTTGGTGGAAACACCATATATTTT. Amino acids: CASSPSLGVGGNTIYF.

This clonotype was picked up a small number of times. This chain uses TRBV14 with TRBJ2-5; a weak D match, TRBD1 (6 bases). The V end lost 4 bases, the J end lost 5 bases, and 11 bases lay between the germline ends. Germline loops: CDR1 SGHDN, CDR2 FVKESK. The CDR3 extends over 13 amino acids. DNA for the CDR3: TGTGCCAGCAGCCCGAACCAGGGGGAGACCCAGTACTTC. As protein: CASSPNQGETQYF.

The V call is TRBV5-1, the J call TRBJ1-6; D may be TRBD1 (5 bases). This CDR3 comprises 14 residues. Trimming removed 6 bases at V and 4 bases at J, with 11 bases between. Germline CDR1 is SGHRS and CDR2 is YFSETQ. CDR3 protein: CASTGGAYNSPLHF. CDR3 DNA sequence: TGCGCCAGCACCGGAGGGGCGTATAATTCACCCCTCCACTTT.

The chain recombines TRBV27 with TRBJ2-5; D is tentatively TRBD1 or TRBD2 (6 bases each). There are 16 residues in the CDR3. Germline V gives CDR1 MNHEY, CDR2 SMNVEV (reference sequence). The V end lost 4 bases, the J end lost 5 bases, and 20 bases lay between the germline ends. This CDR3 reads CASSSLLFGGRETQYF. The CDR3 DNA is TGTGCCAGCAGTTCCCTTTTGTTTGGGGGGCGGGAGACCCAGTACTTC.